This T cell receptor (beta chain) was sequenced for a study of cytomegalovirus exposure and HLA in healthy donors. The study's findings and limits: Later on, an analysis found that several of the most significant clusters appeared to be linked to common viral pathogens, which included parvovirus B19.

Regarding this clone: What it binds is not known. The junction does not match germline at one end; this may be a read error.

Germline assignment: CDR1 KGHSH and CDR2 LQKENI. CDR3 length: 13 residues. The PCR was carried out with 60 Vbeta primers and 13 Jbeta primers. The method was immunoSEQ multiplex PCR; TCRdb's version includes in-frame clones alone and lacks a portion of them. The sample includes approximately 110,000 clones, more than 65% seen only once; the top ten take about 13%. The source is a woman aged 35 to 49 in good health and CMV-seropositive. The chain couples TRBV18 to TRBJ2-1; 8 nucleotides match TRBD1. Sequenced material: PBMCs. CDR3 sequence: CASSPLPDRERVF. As DNA, the CDR3 is TGTGCCAGCTCACCTCTTCCGGACAGGGAAAGGGTCTTC.